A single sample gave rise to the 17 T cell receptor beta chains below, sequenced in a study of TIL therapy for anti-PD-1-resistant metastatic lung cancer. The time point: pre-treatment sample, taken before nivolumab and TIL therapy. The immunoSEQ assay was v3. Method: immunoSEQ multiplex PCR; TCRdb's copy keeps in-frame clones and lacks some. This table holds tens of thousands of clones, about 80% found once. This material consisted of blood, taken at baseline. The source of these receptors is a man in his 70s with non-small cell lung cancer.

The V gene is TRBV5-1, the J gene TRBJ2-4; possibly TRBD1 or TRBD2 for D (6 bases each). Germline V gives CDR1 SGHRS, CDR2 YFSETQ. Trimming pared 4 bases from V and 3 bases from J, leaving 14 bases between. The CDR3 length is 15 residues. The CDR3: CASSPPQGGKNIQYF. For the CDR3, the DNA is TGCGCCAGCAGCCCACCACAGGGAGGCAAAAACATTCAGTACTTC.

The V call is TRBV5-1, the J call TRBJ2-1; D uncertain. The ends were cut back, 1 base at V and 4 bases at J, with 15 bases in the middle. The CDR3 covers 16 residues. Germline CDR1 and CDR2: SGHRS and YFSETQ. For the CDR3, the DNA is TGCGCCAGCAGCTTGAGGTCAATGGGGTTATACAATGAGCAGTTCTTC. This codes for CASSLRSMGLYNEQFF.

This CDR3 is CASSLVGAYEQYF. CDR3 coding DNA: TGTGCCAGCAGTTTAGTTGGCGCCTACGAGCAGTACTTC. The genes are TRBV28 and TRBJ2-7; no clear D. CDR3 length: 13 amino acids. Deletions cut 2 bases from V and 2 bases from J, with 7 bases between. Germline V CDR1 and CDR2: MDHEN, SYDVKM. Using reference TRBV28 and TRBJ2-7 for the parts outside the CDR3, the full variable domain is DVKVTQSSRYLVKRTGEKVFLECVQDMDHENMFWYRQDPGLGLRLIYFSYDVKMKEKGDIPEGYSVSREKKERFSLILESASTNQTSMYLCASSLVGAYEQYFGPGTRLTVT.

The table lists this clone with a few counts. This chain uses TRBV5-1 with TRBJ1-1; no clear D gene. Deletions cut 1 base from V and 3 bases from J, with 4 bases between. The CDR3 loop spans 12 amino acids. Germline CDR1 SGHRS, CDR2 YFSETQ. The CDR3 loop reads CASSLLDTEAFF. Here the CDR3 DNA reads TGCGCCAGCAGCTTGTTGGACACTGAAGCTTTCTTT.

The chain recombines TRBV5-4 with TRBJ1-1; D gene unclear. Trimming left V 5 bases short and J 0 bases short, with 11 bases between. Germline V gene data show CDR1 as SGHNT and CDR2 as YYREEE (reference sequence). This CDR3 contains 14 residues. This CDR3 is CASSSGEMNTEAFF. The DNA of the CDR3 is TGTGCCAGCAGTTCGGGAGAGATGAACACTGAAGCTTTCTTT.

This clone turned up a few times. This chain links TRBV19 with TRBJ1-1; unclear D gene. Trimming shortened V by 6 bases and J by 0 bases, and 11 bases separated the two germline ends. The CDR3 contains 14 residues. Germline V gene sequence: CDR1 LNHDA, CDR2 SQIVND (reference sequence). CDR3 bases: TGTGCCAGTAGGGTCGTGCAGTTGAACACTGAAGCTTTCTTT. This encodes CASRVVQLNTEAFF.

Here the CDR3 reads CATSRKLAGGTYEQYF. In DNA form, the CDR3 reads TGTGCCACCAGCAGAAAACTAGCGGGAGGGACCTACGAGCAGTACTTC. The rearrangement uses TRBV15 and TRBJ2-7, with 13 bases lining up with TRBD2. Looked up from germline, CDR1 is LNHNV and CDR2 is YYDKDF (reference sequence). V was pared by 2 bases and J by 2 bases, with 3 bases of the junction left unmatched. The CDR3 consists of 16 residues.

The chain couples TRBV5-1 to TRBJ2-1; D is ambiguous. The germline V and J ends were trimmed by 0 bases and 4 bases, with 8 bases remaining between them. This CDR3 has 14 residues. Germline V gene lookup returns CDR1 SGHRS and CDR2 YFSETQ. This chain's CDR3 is CASSLVLGYNEQFF. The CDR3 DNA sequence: TGCGCCAGCAGCTTGGTTTTGGGGTACAATGAGCAGTTCTTC.

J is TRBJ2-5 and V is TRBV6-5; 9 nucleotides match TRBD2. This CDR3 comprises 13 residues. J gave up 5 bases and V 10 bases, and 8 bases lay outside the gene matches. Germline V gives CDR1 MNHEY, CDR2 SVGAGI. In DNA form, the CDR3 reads TGTGCCACGAGAGCGGGGGGCGTGGAGACCCAGTACTTC. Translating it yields CATRAGGVETQYF.

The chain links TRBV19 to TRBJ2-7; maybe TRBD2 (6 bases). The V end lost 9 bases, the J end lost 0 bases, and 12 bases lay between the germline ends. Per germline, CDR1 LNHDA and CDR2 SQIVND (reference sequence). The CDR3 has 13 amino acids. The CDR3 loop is CASRGTDSYEQYF. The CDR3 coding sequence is TGTGCCAGCCGCGGGACGGACTCCTACGAGCAGTACTTC.

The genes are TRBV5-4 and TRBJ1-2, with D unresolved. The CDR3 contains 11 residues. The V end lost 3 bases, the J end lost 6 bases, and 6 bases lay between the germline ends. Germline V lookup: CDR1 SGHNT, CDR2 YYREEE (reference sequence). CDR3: CASSYSDGYTF. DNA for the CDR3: TGTGCCAGCAGCTATTCTGATGGCTACACCTTC.

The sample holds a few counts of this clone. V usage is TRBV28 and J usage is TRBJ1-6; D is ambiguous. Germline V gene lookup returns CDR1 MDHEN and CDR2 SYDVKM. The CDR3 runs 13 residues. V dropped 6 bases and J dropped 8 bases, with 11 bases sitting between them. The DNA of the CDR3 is TGTGCCAGCAGCCCCATCAGCTATTCACCCCTCCACTTT. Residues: CASSPISYSPLHF. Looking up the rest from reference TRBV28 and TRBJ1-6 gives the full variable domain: DVKVTQSSRYLVKRTGEKVFLECVQDMDHENMFWYRQDPGLGLRLIYFSYDVKMKEKGDIPEGYSVSREKKERFSLILESASTNQTSMYLCASSPISYSPLHFGNGTRLTVT.

The CDR3 DNA reads TGTGCCAGCAGCCTATTCTTTGGGGGTGACACAGATACGCAGTATTTT. It specifies CASSLFFGGDTDTQYF. V is TRBV5-4 and J is TRBJ2-3, with D perhaps given as TRBD1 or TRBD2 (5 bases each). The CDR3 has 16 residues. The germline V gene encodes CDR1 SGHNT and CDR2 YYREEE (reference sequence). Deletions cut 4 bases from V and 2 bases from J, with 17 bases between. Together with reference TRBV5-4 and TRBJ2-3, the CDR3 gives the full variable domain: ETGVTQSPTHLIKTRGQQVTLRCSSQSGHNTVSWYQQALGQGPQFIFQYYREEENGRGNFPPRFSGLQFPNYSSELNVNALELDDSALYLCASSLFFGGDTDTQYFGPGTRLTVL.

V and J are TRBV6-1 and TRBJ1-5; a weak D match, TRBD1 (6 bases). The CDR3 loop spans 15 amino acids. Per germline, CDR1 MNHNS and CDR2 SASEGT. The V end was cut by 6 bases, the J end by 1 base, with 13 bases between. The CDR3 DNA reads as TGTGCCAGCAGGAGGGGGGGGCTGAGCAATCAGCCCCAGCATTTT. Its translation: CASRRGGLSNQPQHF.

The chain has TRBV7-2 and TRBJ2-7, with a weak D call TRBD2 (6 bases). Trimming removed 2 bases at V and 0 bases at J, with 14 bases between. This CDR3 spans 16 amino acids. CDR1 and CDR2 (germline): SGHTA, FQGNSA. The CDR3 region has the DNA TGTGCCAGCAGCTTATTCGGGAGTGGGACCTCCTACGAGCAGTACTTC. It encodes CASSLFGSGTSYEQYF.

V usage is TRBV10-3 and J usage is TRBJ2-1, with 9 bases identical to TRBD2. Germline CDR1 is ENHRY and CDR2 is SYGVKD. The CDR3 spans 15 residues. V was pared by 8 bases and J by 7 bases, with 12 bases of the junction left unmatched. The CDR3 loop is CAIGSSGEDENEQFF. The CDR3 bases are TGTGCCATCGGATCTAGCGGGGAAGATGAAAATGAGCAGTTCTTC.

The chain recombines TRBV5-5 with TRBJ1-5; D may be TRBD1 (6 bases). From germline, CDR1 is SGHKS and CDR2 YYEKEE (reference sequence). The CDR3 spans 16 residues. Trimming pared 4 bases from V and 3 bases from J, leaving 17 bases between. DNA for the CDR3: TGTGCCAGCAGCCCGGTGGGTCAGGGGTCCAATCAGCCCCAGCATTTT. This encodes CASSPVGQGSNQPQHF.